This T cell receptor (beta chain) was sequenced in a study of blood T cell repertoires in COVID-19. The overall study: Some COVID-19 samples were acute and others convalescent; all came from the United States, Italy and Spain. The cDNA or gDNA used as material had been derived from T cells, B-cell-depleted T cells, or PBMCs.

In the original processing: The assay estimated nucleated cells by amplifying reference gene primers. TCRdb's table, derived via immunoSEQ multiplex PCR, lists solely in-frame clones and lacks some. V and J calls and clone size are as listed in that table; D and trimming were resolved from the DNA. Found here are 350,000 to 450,000 clones, more than 80% of them singletons; the top ten hold roughly 1.2%. The count of this clone is one. The sample comprised peripheral blood. This TCR was recovered from a man aged 35-49 years with acute or convalescent COVID-19.

CDR3 sequence (DNA): TGTGCCAGCGGCGGGGGGAATGAAAAACTGTTTTTT. It is translated as CASGGGNEKLFF. The chain links TRBV2 to TRBJ1-4, with D possibly being TRBD1 (5 bases). The CDR3 is 12 amino acids. Trimming pared 8 bases from V and 5 bases from J, leaving 9 bases between. Germline CDR1 SNHLY, CDR2 FYNNEI.